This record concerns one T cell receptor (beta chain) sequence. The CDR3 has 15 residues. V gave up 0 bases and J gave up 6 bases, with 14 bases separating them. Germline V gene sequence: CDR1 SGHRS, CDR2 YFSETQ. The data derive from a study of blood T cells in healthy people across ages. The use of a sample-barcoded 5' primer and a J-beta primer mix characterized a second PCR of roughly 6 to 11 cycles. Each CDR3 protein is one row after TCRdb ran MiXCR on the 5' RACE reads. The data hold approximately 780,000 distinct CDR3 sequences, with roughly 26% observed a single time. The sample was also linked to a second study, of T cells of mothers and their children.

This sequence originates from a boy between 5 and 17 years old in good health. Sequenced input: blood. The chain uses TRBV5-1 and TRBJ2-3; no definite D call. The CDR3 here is CASSLGSFMRDTQYF. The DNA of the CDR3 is TGCGCCAGCAGCTTGGGATCCTTCATGCGGGATACGCAGTATTTT.